Listed here are 5 T cell receptor beta chains from one sample, sequenced in a study of graft-versus-host responses after intestinal transplantation. Sequencing used immunoSEQ multiplex PCR; TCRdb keeps in-frame clones, though not all of them. The sample carries 80,000 or so clones, approximately 92% recorded once. The sequenced sample was PBMCs, obtained 98 days after intestinal transplantation. Receptor source: a human patient who received an intestinal transplant, so some T cells may come from the graft donor.

In its sample, this clone was seen once. V usage is TRBV2 and J usage is TRBJ2-1; 7 bases line up with TRBD1. Germline V gene lookup returns CDR1 SNHLY and CDR2 FYNNEI. The CDR3 has 15 residues. V gave up 6 bases and J gave up 3 bases; unmatched junction bases: 8. Written as DNA, the CDR3 is TGTGCCAGCAGAGCCGGACAGGAACTCTACAATGAGCAGTTCTTC. Its protein is CASRAGQELYNEQFF.

This chain uses TRBV27 with TRBJ1-4; D may be TRBD1 (6 bases). From germline, CDR1 is MNHEY and CDR2 SMNVEV (reference sequence). V lost 5 bases and J lost 8, with 12 bases in between. The CDR3 loop spans 13 amino acids. CDR3 in amino acids: CASSPGQLEKLFF. In DNA form, the CDR3 reads TGTGCCAGCAGTCCAGGACAGTTGGAAAAACTGTTTTTT. Full variable domain (rest looked up from reference TRBV27 and TRBJ1-4): EAQVTQNPRYLITVTGKKLTVTCSQNMNHEYMSWYRQDPGLGLRQIYYSMNVEVTDKGDVPEGYKVSRKEKRNFPLILESPSPNQTSLYFCASSPGQLEKLFFGSGTQLSVL.

J is TRBJ2-5 and V is TRBV6-1; 7 nucleotides match TRBD1. The ends lost 8 bases at V and 2 bases at J; junction bases unmatched: 8. The CDR3 is made up of 14 amino acids. Germline V gives CDR1 MNHNS, CDR2 SASEGT. CDR3 region: CASGSGTEQETQYF. The CDR3 DNA follows: TGTGCCAGCGGTTCCGGGACAGAGCAAGAGACCCAGTACTTC.

The rearrangement joins TRBV5-6 to TRBJ2-5, with D tentatively TRBD2 (5 bases). There are 13 residues in the CDR3. The V gene's germline CDR1 is SGHDT and CDR2 YYEEEE. V was pared by 2 bases and J by 1 base, with 6 bases between. The CDR3 sequence is CASSFRGQETQYF. For the CDR3, the DNA is TGTGCCAGCAGCTTCCGGGGCCAAGAGACCCAGTACTTC.

The V and J genes are TRBV6-1 and TRBJ1-2; 9 bases match TRBD1. The CDR3 extends over 16 amino acids. Unmatched junction bases numbered 12, after V lost 1 base and J lost 9 bases. Germline CDR1 reads MNHNS; CDR2 reads SASEGT. CDR3 in DNA: TGTGCCAGCAGTGAAGATACTATCGACAGGGGGGGACGCTACACCTTC. This gives the protein CASSEDTIDRGGRYTF.